These 21 T cell receptor beta chains share one sample of origin, sequenced in a study of blood T cell repertoires in COVID-19. Sequencing was performed with immunoSEQ multiplex PCR; in TCRdb, only in-frame clones are kept and a portion is missing. The data hold hundreds of thousands of clones, with around 89% observed a single time. Sequenced: PBMCs or T cells enriched from blood (not recorded which). These receptors came from a man aged 30 to 45 who had recovered from COVID-19.

The rearrangement joins TRBV7-6 to TRBJ1-2; TRBD1 aligns across 11 bases. The CDR3 consists of 15 residues. Per the germline V gene, CDR1 is SGHVS and CDR2 is FNYEAQ. V was pared by 5 bases and J by 3 bases, with 5 bases of the junction left unmatched. In DNA form, the CDR3 reads TGTGCCAGCAGCGCTGGACAGGGGGCATACTATGGCTACACCTTC. Its translation is CASSAGQGAYYGYTF.

The chain carries TRBV7-3 and TRBJ2-2; the match to TRBD2 covers 9 bases. Looked up from germline, CDR1 is SGHTA and CDR2 is FQGTGA. This CDR3 is 16 amino acids long. V was clipped by 4 bases and J by 0 bases; unmatched bases: 3. The DNA of the CDR3 is TGTGCCAGCAGCTCTTTAGCGGGAGCGAACACCGGGGAGCTGTTTTTT. It codes for CASSSLAGANTGELFF.

V is TRBV19 and J is TRBJ1-1, with D unclear. Germline CDR1 and CDR2: LNHDA and SQIVND (reference sequence). V was trimmed by 0 bases and J by 0 bases, leaving 5 bases between them. The CDR3 covers 14 residues. The CDR3 loop reads CASSIDRVNTEAFF. CDR3 DNA: TGTGCCAGTAGTATAGACCGCGTGAACACTGAAGCTTTCTTT.

A single count supports this clone. The gene calls are TRBV19 and TRBJ2-1; 12 bases fit TRBD2. Germline CDR1 reads LNHDA; CDR2 reads SQIVND (reference sequence). Losses at the gene ends were 2 bases for V and 8 bases for J; bases not matched to a gene: 4. This CDR3 region has 15 residues. Here the CDR3 reads CASSILAGGPYEQFF. The CDR3 coding sequence is TGTGCCAGTAGTATACTAGCGGGAGGGCCCTATGAGCAGTTCTTC.

V is TRBV30 and J is TRBJ1-2; D unresolved. V lost 4 bases, J lost 2 bases, and 14 bases lay in between. There are 14 residues in the CDR3. Germline V gives CDR1 GTSNPN, CDR2 SVGIG (reference sequence). CDR3 nucleotides: TGTGCCTGGACCCGCCGAGGGTACAACTATGGCTACACCTTC. Translated, it gives CAWTRRGYNYGYTF.

The table lists this clone with a count of one. The V and J genes are TRBV7-9 and TRBJ1-1; D is perhaps TRBD1 (6 bases). Trimming removed 4 bases from V and 1 base from J, with 13 bases in between. CDR3 size: 15 residues. Germline V gene lookup returns CDR1 SEHNR and CDR2 FQNEAQ (reference sequence). CDR3 sequence reads: CASSYDTGPNTEAFF. Written as DNA, the CDR3 is TGTGCCAGCAGCTACGATACAGGGCCGAACACTGAAGCTTTCTTT. The entire variable domain, with the rest obtained from reference TRBV7-9 and TRBJ1-1, is as follows: DTGVSQNPRHKITKRGQNVTFRCDPISEHNRLYWYRQTLGQGPEFLTYFQNEAQLEKSRLLSDRFSAERPKGSFSTLEIQRTEQGDSAMYLCASSYDTGPNTEAFFGQGTRLTVV.

V usage is TRBV7-9 and J usage is TRBJ2-7, with 8 bases fitting TRBD2. The CDR3 covers 16 residues. In germline, CDR1 is SEHNR, CDR2 FQNEAQ (reference sequence). With V trimmed by 4 bases and J by 2 bases, 10 bases remained unmatched. Here the CDR3 reads CASSSIAGTRTYEQYF. The CDR3 DNA reads TGTGCCAGCAGCTCCATAGCCGGGACTAGGACCTACGAGCAGTACTTC.

V gene TRBV12-5 combines with J gene TRBJ2-7, with a possible D match to TRBD1 (7 bases). CDR3 length: 15 amino acids. Trimming removed 5 bases at V and 0 bases at J, with 14 bases between. Germline values: CDR1 LGHNT, CDR2 FRNRAP. The CDR3 bases are TGTGCTAGTGGTGCGGGACAGATAAGCTCCTACGAGCAGTACTTC. Encoded protein: CASGAGQISSYEQYF.

This chain joins TRBV5-5 and TRBJ2-3, with 10 bases identical to TRBD2. This CDR3 contains 16 residues. With 1 base clipped from V and 1 base from J, the junction kept 3 bases outside the gene matches. Germline V CDR1 and CDR2: SGHKS, YYEKEE (reference sequence). Here the CDR3 reads CASSLRLAGGTDTQYF. DNA of the CDR3: TGTGCCAGCAGCTTGAGGCTAGCGGGAGGCACAGATACGCAGTATTTT.

The V gene is TRBV3-1 (or the pseudogene TRBV3-2), the J gene TRBJ2-2; TRBD1 matches at 9 bases. This CDR3 is built from 17 residues. The junction had 12 bases not matched to a gene; V was cut back by 4 bases and J by 6 bases. Germline CDR1 LGHDT, CDR2 YNNKEL (reference sequence). The CDR3 loop is CASSPTQQGALAGELFF. The CDR3 DNA reads TGTGCCAGCAGCCCAACTCAACAGGGGGCGCTGGCCGGGGAGCTGTTTTTT.

This chain links TRBV6-5 with TRBJ2-7, with a possible D match to TRBD1 (6 bases). Germline assignment: CDR1 MNHEY and CDR2 SVGAGI. CDR3 length: 13 residues. The V end was cut by 5 bases, the J end by 5 bases, with 13 bases between. DNA of the CDR3: TGTGCCAGCAGTACACTAGGGGGAAACGAGCAGTACTTC. Its translation is CASSTLGGNEQYF.

This chain uses TRBV30 with TRBJ1-2, with TRBD1 matching over 10 bases. After removal of 8 bases from V and 2 bases from J, the junction contained 2 bases not matched to a gene. The length of the CDR3 is 12 residues. From germline, CDR1 is GTSNPN and CDR2 SVGIG (reference sequence). The CDR3 protein is CAGTGENYGYTF. The CDR3 DNA sequence: TGTGCCGGGACAGGGGAGAACTATGGCTACACCTTC. Full variable domain (missing parts from reference TRBV30 and TRBJ1-2): SQTIHQWPATLVQPVGSPLSLECTVEGTSNPNLYWYRQAAGRGLQLLFYSVGIGQISSEVPQNLSASRPQDRQFILSSKKLLLSDSGFYLCAGTGENYGYTFGSGTRLTVV.

The rearrangement links TRBV30 to TRBJ1-3, with TRBD1 identical over 7 bases. The CDR3 is made up of 12 amino acids. Germline CDR1 and CDR2: GTSNPN and SVGIG (reference sequence). The J segment lost 4 bases and the V segment lost 4 bases, leaving 1 base of the junction unmatched. The CDR3 DNA follows: TGTGCCTGGACGGGACAGGGAAACACCATATATTTT. It specifies CAWTGQGNTIYF.

About this clone itself: No DNA is shown, since the ends of the CDR3 on it are uncertain; the CDR3 is the one TCRdb lists. This chain connects TRBV28 to TRBJ1-1. From its first to its last residue, the CDR3 has 12 amino acids. Per the germline V gene, CDR1 is MDHEN and CDR2 is SYDVKM. The CDR3 is CASSSSGTEAFF.

The chain recombines TRBV14 with TRBJ1-1; 10 bases match TRBD1. Germline V gene data show CDR1 as SGHDN and CDR2 as FVKESK. The CDR3 spans 14 residues. V was clipped by 0 bases and J by 7 bases; unmatched bases: 2. CDR3 residues: CASSQDGTGVEAFF. DNA of the CDR3: TGTGCCAGCAGCCAAGACGGGACAGGGGTTGAAGCTTTCTTT.

The chain recombines TRBV18 with TRBJ1-2; 10 bases match TRBD1. V lost 6 bases, J lost 1 base, and 8 bases stayed unmatched. This CDR3 is 16 amino acids long. CDR1 is KGHSH and CDR2 is LQKENI in the germline V gene. CDR3 region: CASSGTGAGLNYGYTF. The CDR3 coding sequence is TGTGCCAGCTCCGGGACAGGGGCTGGGCTTAACTATGGCTACACCTTC.

The chain combines TRBV19 with TRBJ2-3; perhaps TRBD1 as D (6 bases). This CDR3 contains 16 residues. The germline CDR1 and CDR2 sequences are LNHDA and SQIVND (reference sequence). V shed 5 bases and J shed 1 base, with 16 bases lying between them. The CDR3 nucleotides are TGTGCCAGTAGTTCTGGCAGGGGATGGGGCACAGATACGCAGTATTTT. Translation gives CASSSGRGWGTDTQYF.

The chain is built from TRBV3-1 (or the pseudogene TRBV3-2) and TRBJ1-6; D unclear. Trimming removed 3 bases from V and 14 bases from J, with 14 bases in between. Germline CDR1 is LGHDT and CDR2 is YNNKEL (reference sequence). CDR3 size: 13 residues. The CDR3 DNA reads as TGTGCCAGCAGCCATACGACTGACTTCACCCTCCACTTT. Protein product: CASSHTTDFTLHF.

The chain joins TRBV29-1 to TRBJ1-5; tentatively, D is TRBD1 (5 bases). Trimming removed 3 bases from V and 4 bases from J, with 10 bases in between. The CDR3 has 13 amino acids. Germline CDR1 and CDR2: SQVTM and ANQGSEA. CDR3: CSVDGRANQPQHF. The CDR3 DNA is TGCAGCGTTGACGGCAGGGCAAATCAGCCCCAGCATTTT.

The V call is TRBV28, the J call TRBJ2-3; D might be TRBD1 (6 bases). Trimming left V 7 bases short and J 0 bases short, with 11 bases between. Germline V CDR1 and CDR2: MDHEN, SYDVKM. The CDR3 spans 14 residues. The CDR3 nucleotides are TGTGCCAGCATAAGGACAGCTAGCACAGATACGCAGTATTTT. Its translation: CASIRTASTDTQYF.

The rearrangement joins TRBV6-1 to TRBJ1-2; D possibly corresponds to TRBD1 (6 bases). Trimming removed 0 bases at V and 5 bases at J, with 13 bases between. This CDR3 region has 15 residues. Germline V lookup: CDR1 MNHNS, CDR2 SASEGT. The CDR3 DNA sequence: TGTGCCAGCAGTGAAGCGATACAGGGACGGTATGGCTACACCTTC. Its translation: CASSEAIQGRYGYTF.